This TCR beta chain was sequenced for a study of Graves' ophthalmopathy and Graves' hyperthyroidism. The V end was cut by 6 bases, the J end by 4 bases, with 10 bases between. The CDR3 contains 13 residues. Germline assignment: CDR1 MGHDK and CDR2 SYGVNS. Study conclusions and caveats: Among expanded thyroid clonotypes above 0.001 frequency, most also occurred in blood.

PBMCs were isolated by Ficoll-Paque density gradient centrifugation, using about 10 ml of fresh peripheral blood as the starting material. This clonotype has only one observation. The target antigen is unknown. The authors amplified TCR beta CDR3 regions from RNA transcripts. Investigators did first-round RT-PCR with HTBI primers, then second-round multiplex PCR. Each CDR3 protein is one row after TCRdb ran MiXCR on the multiplex PCR reads. The sample has about 370,000 distinct CDR3 sequences, approximately 18% seen once; the top ten hold 2% to 2.5%. The chain links TRBV25-1 to TRBJ1-5, with unresolved D. Sequences were obtained from peripheral blood. The TCR was taken from an adult woman with stable Graves' hyperthyroidism. Here the CDR3 reads CASSDTTNQPQHF. The CDR3 region has the DNA TGTGCCAGCAGCGATACGACTAATCAGCCCCAGCATTTT.